This is a list of T cell receptor beta chains from one sample in a study of T cell responses to AZD1222 COVID-19 vaccine. The assay was immunoSEQ multiplex PCR, and TCRdb's table has in-frame clones only and misses some. The data contain tens of thousands of clones, about 82% of them singletons. This material consisted of peripheral blood, taken on day 0 of AZD1222 vaccination. Source of these receptors: an adult in good health. Each CDR3 is given with its conserved first and last residue. The order of the fields is V gene, D gene, J gene, clone size, CDR3 DNA, CDR3 protein. D genes are given only for firm matches. Size values are once, few and many counts, or a class for expanded clones, and some rows have none.

V gene: TRBV28
D gene: NA
J gene: TRBJ1-4
clone size: NA
CDR3 DNA: TGTGCCAGCAGTCCTGTAGAGGAAAAACTGTTTTTT
CDR3 protein: CASSPVEEKLFF

V gene: TRBV19
D gene: NA
J gene: TRBJ1-4
clone size: NA
CDR3 DNA: TGTGCCAGTAGTATTTCGGTGACTAATGAAAAACTGTTTTTT
CDR3 protein: CASSISVTNEKLFF

V gene: TRBV7-8
D gene: TRBD1
J gene: TRBJ1-2
clone size: NA
CDR3 DNA: TGTGCCAGCAGCGCCGGACAGGGGGCAAGTGGCTACACCTTC
CDR3 protein: CASSAGQGASGYTF

V gene: TRBV19
D gene: NA
J gene: TRBJ1-1
clone size: NA
CDR3 DNA: TGTGCCAGTAGTACAATGGTGCCAAACACTGAAGCTTTCTTT
CDR3 protein: CASSTMVPNTEAFF

V gene: TRBV28
D gene: NA
J gene: TRBJ1-4
clone size: NA
CDR3 DNA: TGTGCCAGCATCGATCGGGAAAAACTGTTTTTT
CDR3 protein: CASIDREKLFF

V gene: TRBV4-2
D gene: NA
J gene: TRBJ2-3
clone size: NA
CDR3 DNA: TGTGCCAGCAGCCAAGATCGAAGGCTCTCTACGCAGTATTTT
CDR3 protein: CASSQDRRLSTQYF

V gene: TRBV6-1
D gene: NA
J gene: TRBJ1-2
clone size: NA
CDR3 DNA: TGTGCCAGCAGTGAAGCTCGTTTTACCGGGACACCAAATAACTATGGCTACACCTTC
CDR3 protein: CASSEARFTGTPNNYGYTF

V gene: TRBV18
D gene: TRBD1
J gene: TRBJ1-1
clone size: NA
CDR3 DNA: TGTGCCAGCTCACCACGGGTCGGACAGGGTAACACTGAAGCTTTCTTT
CDR3 protein: CASSPRVGQGNTEAFF

V gene: TRBV5-6
D gene: TRBD1
J gene: TRBJ1-4
clone size: NA
CDR3 DNA: TGTGCCAGCAGCGGCCGGGGACAGGCTAATGAAAAACTGTTTTTT
CDR3 protein: CASSGRGQANEKLFF

V gene: TRBV2
D gene: NA
J gene: TRBJ2-5
clone size: NA
CDR3 DNA: TGTGCCAGCAGTAGCGAGGGCGACACCTGGGAGACCCAGTACTTC
CDR3 protein: CASSSEGDTWETQYF

V gene: TRBV5-1
D gene: NA
J gene: TRBJ2-1
clone size: NA
CDR3 DNA: TGCGCCAGCAGCTTGGGGTCTAGCCATGAGCAGTTCTTC
CDR3 protein: CASSLGSSHEQFF

V gene: TRBV5-6
D gene: NA
J gene: TRBJ2-3
clone size: NA
CDR3 DNA: TGTGCCAGCAGCTTGCGGGTTTTGAGGGGCACAGATACGCAGTATTTT
CDR3 protein: CASSLRVLRGTDTQYF

V gene: TRBV19
D gene: TRBD1
J gene: TRBJ2-1
clone size: NA
CDR3 DNA: TGTGCCAGTAGTTGGACAGGGGGGGAAAACAATGAGCAGTTCTTC
CDR3 protein: CASSWTGGENNEQFF

V gene: TRBV9
D gene: NA
J gene: TRBJ1-6
clone size: NA
CDR3 DNA: TGTGCCAGCAGCGTAGAGCAGCAGATCTATAATTCACCCCTCCACTTT
CDR3 protein: CASSVEQQIYNSPLHF

V gene: TRBV19
D gene: NA
J gene: TRBJ1-1
clone size: NA
CDR3 DNA: TGTGCCAGTAGTATGGCCCTACTGGGAGAAATGAACACTGAAGCTTTCTTT
CDR3 protein: CASSMALLGEMNTEAFF

V gene: TRBV5-4
D gene: NA
J gene: TRBJ1-1
clone size: NA
CDR3 DNA: TGTGCCAGCAGCCAAGGGACGGGAGCTGAAGCTTTCTTT
CDR3 protein: CASSQGTGAEAFF

V gene: TRBV10-2
D gene: TRBD2
J gene: TRBJ2-1
clone size: NA
CDR3 DNA: TGCGCCAGCAGGGTAGCGGGAGGCCTCAACAATGAGCAGTTCTTC
CDR3 protein: CASRVAGGLNNEQFF

V gene: TRBV28
D gene: NA
J gene: TRBJ2-7
clone size: NA
CDR3 DNA: TGTGCCAGCAGCCCACCGGGCCAGAACTACGAGCAGTACTTC
CDR3 protein: CASSPPGQNYEQYF

V gene: TRBV5-5
D gene: NA
J gene: TRBJ1-2
clone size: few
CDR3 DNA: TGTGCCAGCAGCTTGGAGGCCAGGGCCTATGGCTACACCTTC
CDR3 protein: CASSLEARAYGYTF

V gene: TRBV13
D gene: NA
J gene: TRBJ1-2
clone size: NA
CDR3 DNA: TGTGCCAGCAGCTTAGGGATAGGGGGACGGAACTATGGCTACACCTTC
CDR3 protein: CASSLGIGGRNYGYTF

V gene: TRBV5-4
D gene: NA
J gene: TRBJ2-2
clone size: NA
CDR3 DNA: TGTGCCAGCAGCTTGAAGTTGGTTCCAGATTCGAACACCGGGGAGCTGTTTTTT
CDR3 protein: CASSLKLVPDSNTGELFF

V gene: TRBV7-6
D gene: TRBD1
J gene: TRBJ1-5
clone size: NA
CDR3 DNA: TGTGCCAGCAGCGCGACAGGGGGGTACGGTCAGCCCCAGCATTTT
CDR3 protein: CASSATGGYGQPQHF

V gene: TRBV5-1
D gene: NA
J gene: TRBJ1-6
clone size: once
CDR3 DNA: TGCGCCAGCTGCCAGACCAGCATAGATAATTCACCCCTCCACTTT
CDR3 protein: CASCQTSIDNSPLHF

V gene: TRBV21-1
D gene: NA
J gene: TRBJ2-1
clone size: NA
CDR3 DNA: TGTGCCAGCAGCAAGGACAAAAAAAAATCCTACAATGAGCAGTTCTTC
CDR3 protein: CASSKDKKKSYNEQFF

V gene: TRBV28
D gene: NA
J gene: TRBJ1-1
clone size: NA
CDR3 DNA: TGTGCCAGCACCCCGGGGGGCATGAACACTGAAGCTTTCTTT
CDR3 protein: CASTPGGMNTEAFF

V gene: TRBV27
D gene: NA
J gene: TRBJ1-2
clone size: once
CDR3 DNA: TGTGCCAGCAGTTTAAGGGGACGGGGAGTAGGCTACACCTTC
CDR3 protein: CASSLRGRGVGYTF